The rows below give T cell receptor beta chains drawn from one sample of a study of blood T cell repertoires in COVID-19. Some clones are missing from TCRdb's copy, which holds only in-frame ones; the method was immunoSEQ multiplex PCR. The sample consists of about 430,000 clones, 88% of them appearing once. Sequenced sample: PBMCs or T cells enriched from blood (not recorded which). The receptor set was obtained from a woman younger than 35 who had been exposed to COVID-19. CDR3s include the opening cysteine and the closing phenylalanine or tryptophan. The D gene is left open where the match is weak. The listing skips clone size in some rows; elsewhere it reads once, few, many or a size class.

clone size | D gene | J gene | CDR3 length | V gene | CDR3 protein | CDR3 DNA
. | . | TRBJ2-1 | 11 | TRBV29-1 | CSLAGNNEQFF | TGCAGCCTGGCGGGGAACAATGAGCAGTTCTTC
. | . | TRBJ1-4 | 15 | TRBV9 | CASSNTGTYNEKLFF | TGTGCCAGCAGCAACACGGGTACCTATAATGAAAAACTGTTTTTT
few | TRBD1 | TRBJ1-2 | 15 | TRBV28 | CASSSPGGTNYGYTF | TGTGCCAGCAGTTCGCCAGGGGGGACTAACTATGGCTACACCTTC
. | TRBD1 | TRBJ2-2 | 14 | TRBV18 | CASRTGPNTGELFF | TGTGCCAGCCGGACAGGGCCGAACACCGGGGAGCTGTTTTTT
. | TRBD2 | TRBJ2-7 | 16 | TRBV6-2/TRBV6-3 | CASSPKRSGASLEQYF | TGTGCCAGCAGCCCTAAACGTAGCGGGGCGAGCCTCGAGCAGTACTTC
. | . | TRBJ2-2 | 16 | TRBV4-1 | CASSQDLAANTGELFF | TGCGCCAGCAGCCAAGATCTGGCGGCAAACACCGGGGAGCTGTTTTTT
few | . | TRBJ2-2 | 15 | TRBV7-9 | CASSFWFPQGGELFF | TGTGCCAGCAGCTTCTGGTTCCCACAGGGCGGGGAGCTGTTTTTT
. | . | TRBJ2-5 | 14 | TRBV5-1 | CASSSEGAGETQYF | TGCGCCAGCAGCTCGGAGGGGGCGGGAGAGACCCAGTACTTC
. | TRBD2 | TRBJ2-3 | 17 | TRBV5-1 | CASSLAGTSGGTDTQYF | TGCGCCAGCAGCTTAGCCGGGACTAGCGGGGGCACAGATACGCAGTATTTT
once | TRBD1 | TRBJ1-4 | 16 | TRBV4-3 | CASSQGGTGLNEKLFF | TGCGCCAGCAGCCAAGGTGGGACAGGACTTAATGAAAAACTGTTTTTT
. | . | TRBJ1-5 | 14 | TRBV5-1 | CASIGGPEGQPQHF | TGCGCCAGCATCGGCGGCCCGGAGGGGCAGCCCCAGCATTTT
. | . | TRBJ2-5 | 14 | TRBV5-4 | CASSFRDNQETQYF | TGTGCCAGCAGCTTCCGGGACAACCAAGAGACCCAGTACTTC
. | . | TRBJ1-1 | 15 | TRBV5-6 | CASSLGTGRGAEAFF | TGTGCCAGCAGCTTGGGAACAGGGAGGGGAGCTGAAGCTTTCTTT
. | TRBD1 | TRBJ1-1 | 15 | TRBV15 | CATRDRSFWNTEAFF | TGTGCCACCCGGGACAGGTCCTTTTGGAACACTGAAGCTTTCTTT
once | . | TRBJ1-3 | 15 | TRBV5-1 | CASSLGGNSGNTIYF | TGCGCCAGCAGCTTGGGAGGCAACTCTGGAAACACCATATATTTT
. | . | TRBJ1-1 | 13 | TRBV14 | CASSQDMYTEAFF | TGTGCCAGCAGCCAAGATATGTACACTGAAGCTTTCTTT
. | . | TRBJ1-4 | 14 | TRBV19 | CASSYGATNEKLFF | TGTGCCAGTAGTTACGGGGCAACTAATGAAAAACTGTTTTTT
. | . | TRBJ1-1 | 14 | TRBV6-5 | CASSTGQPTTEAFF | TGTGCCAGCAGTACAGGACAACCTACCACTGAAGCTTTCTTT
. | . | TRBJ2-7 | 11 | TRBV7-2 | CASSLGPEQYF | TGTGCCAGCAGCTTAGGGCCCGAGCAGTACTTC
. | TRBD1 | TRBJ1-5 | 15 | TRBV28 | CASSPRDRSNQPQHF | TGTGCCAGCAGCCCCCGGGACAGAAGCAATCAGCCCCAGCATTTT
. | . | TRBJ2-3 | 17 | TRBV27 | CASSPTPQGTYRDTQYF | TGTGCCAGCAGTCCGACGCCCCAGGGGACATACAGAGATACGCAGTATTTT
. | . | TRBJ1-5 | 15 | TRBV28 | CASSLAGRGNQPQHF | TGTGCCAGCAGTTTAGCAGGCAGGGGCAATCAGCCCCAGCATTTT
many | . | TRBJ2-2 | 12 | TRBV19 | CASSPPGGELFF | TGTGCCAGTAGTCCCCCCGGCGGGGAGCTGTTTTTT
. | . | TRBJ1-1 | 15 | TRBV5-1 | CASSMQGVGNTEAFF | TGCGCCAGCAGCATGCAGGGCGTAGGGAACACTGAAGCTTTCTTT
. | . | TRBJ2-5 | 12 | TRBV12-3/TRBV12-4 | CASSTGFKTQYF | TGTGCCAGCAGTACAGGTTTCAAGACCCAGTACTTC
. | . | TRBJ2-2 | 13 | TRBV6-4 | CASSGANTGELFF | TGTGCCAGCAGTGGCGCGAACACCGGGGAGCTGTTTTTT
once | TRBD1 | TRBJ1-2 | 19 | TRBV4-3 | CASSLSPPGQGSLSYGYTF | TGCGCCAGCAGCCTTTCCCCGCCGGGACAGGGGTCCCTAAGTTATGGCTACACCTTC
. | . | TRBJ2-7 | 14 | TRBV5-5 | CASSLEDRNYEQYF | TGTGCCAGCAGCTTGGAAGACAGGAACTACGAGCAGTACTTC
. | TRBD1 | TRBJ1-3 | 15 | TRBV2 | CASSETRTGGNTIYF | TGTGCCAGCAGTGAAACGAGGACAGGGGGAAACACCATATATTTT
. | . | TRBJ2-5 | 14 | TRBV19 | CASSIGGSQGTQYF | TGTGCCAGTAGTATAGGGGGCAGCCAAGGGACCCAGTACTTC
. | . | TRBJ2-3 | 14 | TRBV15 | CATSRDSQSDTQYF | TGTGCCACCAGCAGAGACTCCCAGTCGGATACGCAGTATTTT
. | . | TRBJ1-2 | 14 | TRBV6-2/TRBV6-3 | CASSRGTISYGYTF | TGTGCCAGCAGTAGGGGGACAATCAGCTATGGCTACACCTTC
. | . | TRBJ2-5 | 14 | TRBV3-1/TRBV3-2 | CASSHLAGQETQYF | TGTGCCAGCAGCCACCTGGCGGGGCAAGAGACCCAGTACTTC
. | TRBD1 | TRBJ1-2 | 16 | TRBV6-2/TRBV6-3 | CASNPSGTGAVYGYTF | TGTGCCAGCAACCCTTCCGGGACAGGGGCTGTCTATGGCTACACCTTC
. | . | TRBJ2-1 | 16 | TRBV9 | CASSVGTRGSYNEQFF | TGTGCCAGCAGCGTAGGCACCCGAGGCTCCTACAATGAGCAGTTCTTC
. | . | TRBJ1-1 | 16 | TRBV5-1 | CASSLPPGLGNTEAFF | TGCGCCAGCAGCTTGCCACCGGGACTGGGGAACACTGAAGCTTTCTTT
once | TRBD2 | TRBJ2-1 | 15 | TRBV6-5 | CASSTWGEGHNEQFF | TGTGCCAGCAGTACTTGGGGGGAGGGGCACAATGAGCAGTTCTTC
. | . | TRBJ2-7 | 15 | TRBV28 | CASTQGLPEIYEQYF | TGTGCCAGCACCCAGGGGCTCCCAGAAATATACGAGCAGTACTTC
. | TRBD1 | TRBJ1-1 | 16 | TRBV18 | CASSSGQGEDREEAFF | TGTGCCAGCTCATCCGGACAGGGGGAAGACCGCGAGGAAGCTTTCTTT
. | TRBD2 | TRBJ2-2 | 15 | TRBV6-5 | CASSPGRGFTGELFF | TGTGCCAGCAGCCCCGGGAGGGGGTTCACCGGGGAGCTGTTTTTT
. | TRBD1 | TRBJ2-1 | 13 | TRBV28 | CASRQDRVNEQFF | TGTGCCAGCAGACAGGACAGGGTCAATGAGCAGTTCTTC
. | . | TRBJ1-4 | 15 | TRBV4-3 | CASSQEDGIGEKLFF | TGCGCCAGCAGCCAAGAGGACGGGATCGGCGAAAAACTGTTTTTT
. | TRBD2 | TRBJ2-5 | 15 | TRBV11-2 | CASSLDVGLAGASYF | TGTGCCAGCAGCTTAGATGTAGGACTAGCGGGAGCCTCATACTTC
. | TRBD1 | TRBJ2-2 | 16 | TRBV13 | CASSDGTGKVTGELFF | TGTGCCAGCAGCGATGGGACAGGGAAGGTGACCGGGGAGCTGTTTTTT
. | . | TRBJ2-2 | 15 | TRBV5-1 | CASSLAPGYTGELFF | TGCGCCAGCAGCTTGGCACCAGGGTACACCGGGGAGCTGTTTTTT
. | . | TRBJ2-5 | 13 | TRBV28 | CASSLSSTSSQYF | TGTGCCAGCAGTTTATCCTCGACTAGTTCCCAGTACTTC
. | . | TRBJ1-4 | 13 | TRBV19 | CASSPTRNEKLFF | TGTGCCAGTAGCCCGACACGCAATGAAAAACTGTTTTTT
. | TRBD1 | TRBJ2-7 | 13 | TRBV30 | CAWSWAGGYEQYF | TGTGCCTGGAGTTGGGCAGGGGGCTACGAGCAGTACTTC
. | . | TRBJ1-5 | 14 | TRBV6-5 | CASTEEASNQPQHF | TGTGCCAGCACCGAGGAGGCCAGCAATCAGCCCCAGCATTTT